This T cell receptor beta chain was sequenced for a study of memory CD4+ T cells and cytomegalovirus serostatus. Study outcomes and limitations: Of under 200 reported CMV TCRbeta sequences, about 67 were found in memory CD4+ repertoires.

The CDR3 consists of 15 residues. V was clipped by 0 bases and J by 6 bases, with 15 bases between them. Looked up from germline, CDR1 is MNHEY and CDR2 is SMNVEV (reference sequence). Single viable CD3+CD4+CD8-CD45RO+ cells were sorted as the memory CD4+ T cells. CD4+ T cells were isolated by positive magnetic selection. Profiled with immunoSEQ multiplex PCR; TCRdb holds only in-frame clones, not every one. Of 40,000 to 55,000 clones in the sample, 60% to 80% were seen once. With respect to this clone: As yet, its antigen is unknown.

V is TRBV27 and J is TRBJ2-7, with D perhaps matching TRBD1 or TRBD2 (5 bases each). The sequenced sample consisted of memory CD4+ T cells from blood. The source of this sequence is an adult in good health and CMV-seronegative. CDR3 in amino acids: CASSLSLGVGLEQYF. CDR3 coding DNA: TGTGCCAGCAGTTTATCCCTGGGGGTTGGGCTCGAGCAGTACTTC.